This T cell receptor beta chain was identified during a study of T cell repertoires in cytomegalovirus infection. CDR3 length: 13 amino acids. The V gene's germline CDR1 is SGHKS and CDR2 YYEKEE (reference sequence). The V end was cut by 2 bases, the J end by 6 bases, with 11 bases between. This clonotype was seen a few times. What it binds is unknown. Study-level points and caveats: Adding up the frequency of public TCR beta families identified people who carried CMV plus the relevant HLA.

TCRdb re-analysed the reads in MiXCR, keeping a single row per CDR3 protein. The sample yields about 100,000 distinct CDR3 sequences, roughly a quarter seen once. This sequence was found in a human donor in good health (CMV status not recorded). Some clones in this sample may be carry-over from other donors' samples. Sequenced sample: CD8+ T cells from PBMCs. The rearrangement links TRBV5-5 to TRBJ1-2; D might be TRBD1 (6 bases). CDR3 sequence reads: CASSLIPGDGYTF. The DNA of the CDR3 is TGTGCCAGCAGCTTAATCCCAGGGGATGGCTACACCTTC.